This passage covers 30 T cell receptor beta chains from one sample sequenced in a study of blood T cell repertoires in COVID-19 (TCRdb year 2020). Receptors were amplified or captured by the immunoSEQ multiplex PCR assay. TCRdb re-hosts the immuneACCESS table, in-frame sequences only. Its copies lack some clones; in the studies checked, an unresolved V gene accounts for under half of them, and the cause for the rest is not known. Present in this sample are around 50,000 clones, 70% to 80% of which were seen just once. The top ten hold roughly 6.1% of the sample. Sequencing was done on a sample of PBMCs or T cells enriched from blood (not recorded which). These TCRs come from a woman between 50 and 59 years old with acute COVID-19.

V and J are TRBV13 and TRBJ1-3; no reliable D call. Germline CDR1 is PRHDT and CDR2 is FYEKMQ (reference sequence). The CDR3 has 17 residues. V was pared by 0 bases and J by 1 base, with 13 bases between. The CDR3, as DNA: TGTGCCAGCAGCTTAGGAGGCCGAGGGCTATCTGGAAACACCATATATTTT. It specifies CASSLGGRGLSGNTIYF.

The chain couples TRBV27 to TRBJ1-1; D is perhaps TRBD1 (5 bases). The CDR3 is 12 amino acids. Between the trimmed V and J ends, which lost 5 bases and 11 bases, there was a span of 15 bases. Germline CDR1 MNHEY, CDR2 SMNVEV (reference sequence). CDR3 coding DNA: TGTGCCAGCAGTCCCTCGGGGGAGGCGGCTTTCTTT. It yields the protein CASSPSGEAAFF.

V is TRBV9 and J is TRBJ2-7, with a tentative D call TRBD1 (5 bases). This CDR3 has 12 amino acids. V was cut by 3 bases and J by 6 bases, with 10 bases left in between. CDR1 is SGDLS and CDR2 is YYNGEE in the germline V gene. The CDR3 here is CASSARDVEQYF. The DNA for the CDR3 is TGTGCCAGCAGCGCCAGGGATGTCGAGCAGTACTTC.

The chain uses TRBV5-1 and TRBJ2-7; 8 bases match TRBD1. J was trimmed by 6 bases and V by 3 bases; bases with no gene match: 8. CDR3 length: 14 residues. Germline V gene lookup returns CDR1 SGHRS and CDR2 YFSETQ. The CDR3 sequence: CASSSADRVGEQYF. As DNA, the CDR3 is TGCGCCAGCAGCTCGGCGGACAGGGTGGGCGAGCAGTACTTC.

The rearrangement uses TRBV6-1 and TRBJ1-5; no clear D. The CDR3 is 15 residues long. The V gene's germline CDR1 is MNHNS and CDR2 SASEGT. The V gene lost 2 bases and the J gene lost 5 bases, with 13 bases spanning the gap. The CDR3 bases are TGTGCCAGCAGTGAACCCACGTGGGCTGATCAGCCCCAGCATTTT. The encoded protein is CASSEPTWADQPQHF.

This clone appeared a few times. CDR3 protein: CASSMGGFMNTEAFF. The DNA for the CDR3 is TGTGCCAGTAGTATGGGGGGGTTTATGAACACTGAAGCTTTCTTT. The chain links TRBV19 to TRBJ1-1, with a possible D match to TRBD1 (5 bases). The ends were cut back, 3 bases at V and 0 bases at J, with 11 bases in the middle. CDR3 size: 15 residues. The germline V gene has CDR1 LNHDA and CDR2 SQIVND (reference sequence).

This chain connects TRBV6-5 to TRBJ1-2; tentatively, D is TRBD1 (5 bases). V lost 2 bases and J lost 7, with 17 bases in between. From germline, CDR1 is MNHEY and CDR2 SVGAGI. The CDR3 has 15 residues. The CDR3 nucleotides read TGTGCCAGCAGTTACCGGTTCCGACAGAGAGCTGGCTACACCTTC. Protein product: CASSYRFRQRAGYTF.

The rearrangement joins TRBV4-2 to TRBJ2-7, with TRBD1 matching over 8 bases. Per germline, CDR1 LGHNA and CDR2 YNFKEQ. This CDR3 contains 14 residues. With 4 bases clipped from V and 9 bases from J, the junction kept 11 bases outside the gene matches. CDR3 protein: CASSPGQGPQRQYF. CDR3 nucleotides: TGTGCCAGCAGCCCAGGACAGGGCCCCCAACGGCAGTACTTC.

CDR3 loop: CATSDSGTGVTNTEAFF. Here the CDR3 DNA reads TGTGCCACCAGTGATTCCGGGACAGGGGTTACCAACACTGAAGCTTTCTTT. The rearrangement uses TRBV24-1 and TRBJ1-1; 10 bases map to TRBD1. With V trimmed by 2 bases and J by 2 bases, 7 bases remained unmatched. Looked up from germline, CDR1 is KGHDR and CDR2 is SFDVKD. The CDR3 loop spans 17 amino acids.

The chain recombines TRBV5-1 with TRBJ2-3; tentatively, D is TRBD1 (5 bases). Germline lookup yields CDR1 SGHRS and CDR2 YFSETQ. The CDR3 totals 14 residues. The V end was cut by 0 bases, the J end by 6 bases, with 11 bases between. For the CDR3, the DNA is TGCGCCAGCAGCTTGGGGGCAGGGAAGGATACGCAGTATTTT. This codes for CASSLGAGKDTQYF.

The chain recombines TRBV7-9 with TRBJ2-4; 9 bases match TRBD1. The CDR3 has 13 residues. Germline V gene sequence: CDR1 SEHNR, CDR2 FQNEAQ (reference sequence). The J segment lost 7 bases and the V segment lost 7 bases, leaving 5 bases of the junction unmatched. In DNA, the CDR3 is TGTGCCAGCAAACAGGGGGCGGAGAACATTCAGTACTTC. This codes for CASKQGAENIQYF.

The V call is TRBV12-3 or TRBV12-4, the J call TRBJ1-4; D gene ambiguous. This CDR3 is 11 amino acids long. With 6 bases removed from V and 4 bases from J, the gap between germline ends came to 3 bases. The CDR3 spells CASSLNEKLFF. The DNA for the CDR3 is TGTGCCAGCAGCCTTAATGAAAAACTGTTTTTT.

The chain uses TRBV2 and TRBJ2-3, with TRBD2 identical over 9 bases. This CDR3 contains 16 residues. In germline, CDR1 is SNHLY, CDR2 FYNNEI. Trimming removed 4 bases from V and 0 bases from J; junction bases left unmatched: 5. The CDR3 region is CASSVTGTSSTDTQYF. The CDR3 region has the DNA TGTGCCAGCAGTGTCACCGGGACTAGCAGCACAGATACGCAGTATTTT.

In this sample, this clone turned up a few times. The rearrangement joins TRBV19 to TRBJ1-2; TRBD1 matches at 9 bases. CDR1 and CDR2 (germline): LNHDA, SQIVND (reference sequence). The CDR3 contains 16 residues. V lost 9 bases and J lost 2; bases outside the gene matches: 13. The CDR3 DNA reads TGTGCCAGCCAGACCGACAGGGGGATGCAGAACTATGGCTACACCTTC. Translation gives CASQTDRGMQNYGYTF. The entire variable domain, with the rest obtained from reference TRBV19 and TRBJ1-2, is as follows: DGGITQSPKYLFRKEGQNVTLSCEQNLNHDAMYWYRQDPGQGLRLIYYSQIVNDFQKGDIAEGYSVSREKKESFPLTVTSAQKNPTAFYLCASQTDRGMQNYGYTFGSGTRLTVV.

The J gene is TRBJ1-3, the V gene TRBV30; D may be TRBD1 (5 bases). With 3 bases removed from V and 0 bases from J, the gap between germline ends came to 18 bases. The CDR3 spans 17 residues. The germline V gene has CDR1 GTSNPN and CDR2 SVGIG (reference sequence). The CDR3 DNA reads TGTGCCTGGAGCCGGGCTGGGGGGGGAACCTCTGGAAACACCATATATTTT. Protein: CAWSRAGGGTSGNTIYF.

This clone was found a few times. J is TRBJ2-6 and V is TRBV2, with a tentative D call TRBD1 (5 bases). Germline V gene lookup returns CDR1 SNHLY and CDR2 FYNNEI. Between the trimmed V and J ends, which lost 6 bases and 4 bases, there was a span of 10 bases. The CDR3 extends over 14 amino acids. CDR3 amino acids: CASRGRSGANVLTF. CDR3 in DNA: TGTGCCAGCAGGGGGCGGAGCGGGGCCAACGTCCTGACTTTC. Full variable domain (rest looked up from reference TRBV2 and TRBJ2-6): EPEVTQTPSHQVTQMGQEVILRCVPISNHLYFYWYRQILGQKVEFLVSFYNNEISEKSEIFDDQFSVERPDGSNFTLKIRSTKLEDSAMYFCASRGRSGANVLTFGAGSRLTVL.

This clone was detected ten times or more. V and J are TRBV19 and TRBJ1-1, with 8 bases matching TRBD1. Per the germline V gene, CDR1 is LNHDA and CDR2 is SQIVND (reference sequence). Trimming cost V 3 bases and J 4 bases; bases outside gene matches: 1. This CDR3 is built from 13 residues. The CDR3, as DNA: TGTGCCAGTAGTATCGGACAGGGCACTGAAGCTTTCTTT. Protein: CASSIGQGTEAFF.

This clone was recorded only once. The genes are TRBV27 and TRBJ1-1; a weak D match, TRBD1 (6 bases). V shed 6 bases and J shed 4 bases, with 12 bases lying between them. The CDR3 has 13 amino acids. Germline V gene data show CDR1 as MNHEY and CDR2 as SMNVEV (reference sequence). The CDR3, as DNA: TGTGCCAGCAGGGGGGGGCGGACCACTGAAGCTTTCTTT. Residues: CASRGGRTTEAFF.

The chain employs TRBV5-1 and TRBJ1-3, with TRBD1 matching 7 bases. Germline CDR1 SGHRS, CDR2 YFSETQ. J gave up 1 base and V 0 bases, and 4 bases lay outside the gene matches. The CDR3 runs 16 residues. CDR3 region: CASSLAPGGSGNTIYF. CDR3 sequence (DNA): TGCGCCAGCAGCTTGGCTCCAGGGGGTTCTGGAAACACCATATATTTT.

The chain combines TRBV28 with TRBJ2-3, with 8 bases lining up with TRBD2. In germline, CDR1 is MDHEN, CDR2 SYDVKM. Unmatched junction bases numbered 13, after V lost 2 bases and J lost 6 bases. This CDR3 is built from 17 residues. The CDR3 spells CASSLGAGVTNGDTQYF. For the CDR3, the DNA is TGTGCCAGCAGTTTAGGAGCGGGGGTTACCAACGGGGATACGCAGTATTTT. Combining the CDR3 with reference TRBV28 and TRBJ2-3 gives the whole variable domain DVKVTQSSRYLVKRTGEKVFLECVQDMDHENMFWYRQDPGLGLRLIYFSYDVKMKEKGDIPEGYSVSREKKERFSLILESASTNQTSMYLCASSLGAGVTNGDTQYFGPGTRLTVL.

This chain links TRBV5-1 with TRBJ2-4; D uncertain. V was trimmed by 1 base and J by 5 bases, leaving 7 bases between them. In germline, CDR1 is SGHRS, CDR2 YFSETQ. The CDR3 spans 13 residues. The CDR3 sequence is CASSLTAENIQYF. In nucleotides, the CDR3 is TGCGCCAGCAGCTTGACAGCTGAAAACATTCAGTACTTC.

The rearrangement links TRBV19 to TRBJ1-3; D is unclear. The CDR3 length is 14 residues. In germline, CDR1 is LNHDA, CDR2 SQIVND (reference sequence). V was trimmed by 8 bases and J by 2 bases, leaving 13 bases between them. The CDR3 loop is CASSFGNPGNTIYF. DNA for the CDR3: TGTGCCAGTTCATTCGGGAACCCTGGAAACACCATATATTTT.

V is TRBV6-5 and J is TRBJ1-1; D not certain. CDR3 size: 15 residues. Germline values: CDR1 MNHEY, CDR2 SVGAGI. Trimming stripped 4 bases from V and 4 bases from J, with 16 bases between. The DNA of the CDR3 is TGTGCCAGCAGTTGGCGTCGGAGGGATCGCACTGAAGCTTTCTTT. This encodes CASSWRRRDRTEAFF.

The chain links TRBV30 to TRBJ2-3; 8 bases agree with TRBD2. The CDR3 runs to 15 residues. Losses at the gene ends were 3 bases for V and 5 bases for J; bases not matched to a gene: 10. The germline V gene has CDR1 GTSNPN and CDR2 SVGIG (reference sequence). The CDR3 bases are TGTGCCTGGAGAGGCACGGGGGGGCGGGGAGATACGCAGTATTTT. Its translation is CAWRGTGGRGDTQYF.

This clone came up a few times. The chain has TRBV2 and TRBJ2-7, with 12 nucleotides matching TRBD1. J lost 5 bases, V lost 7 bases, and 6 bases had no gene match. Germline assignment: CDR1 SNHLY and CDR2 FYNNEI. The CDR3 spans 14 residues. The CDR3 coding sequence is TGTGCCAGCACCCGGGACAGGGGGCTGAACGAGCAGTACTTC. Translating gives CASTRDRGLNEQYF.

The J gene is TRBJ2-7, the V gene TRBV4-1; 9 bases map to TRBD1. V was pared by 0 bases and J by 4 bases, with 4 bases of the junction left unmatched. Germline V lookup: CDR1 MGHRA, CDR2 YSYEKL. CDR3 length equals 15 residues. DNA for the CDR3: TGCGCCAGCAGCCAAGATCCGGGACAGGGTTACGAGCAGTACTTC. It yields the protein CASSQDPGQGYEQYF.

The V and J genes are TRBV11-2 and TRBJ1-1; 9 nucleotides line up with TRBD1. The CDR3 is 14 amino acids. The J segment lost 4 bases and the V segment lost 3 bases, leaving 3 bases of the junction unmatched. Germline CDR1 SGHAT, CDR2 FQNNGV. CDR3 protein: CASSFDRGITEAFF. DNA of the CDR3: TGTGCCAGCAGCTTCGACAGGGGGATCACTGAAGCTTTCTTT.

This clone showed up just once. V is TRBV3-1 (or the pseudogene TRBV3-2) and J is TRBJ1-1; TRBD1 matches 7 bases. V lost 6 bases, J lost 1 base, and 5 bases stayed unmatched. The CDR3 loop spans 14 amino acids. Germline V gene lookup returns CDR1 LGHDT and CDR2 YNNKEL (reference sequence). CDR3 in amino acids: CASRSGTANTEAFF. In DNA form, the CDR3 reads TGTGCCAGCAGGTCGGGGACAGCGAACACTGAAGCTTTCTTT.

This clone was detected only a few times. The genes are TRBV5-4 and TRBJ1-3; D is uncertain. In germline, CDR1 is SGHNT, CDR2 YYREEE (reference sequence). The CDR3 is 15 residues long. Trimming removed 1 base at V and 2 bases at J, with 10 bases between. Written as DNA, the CDR3 is TGTGCCAGCAGCTTGTTTGGGCAAACTGGAAACACCATATATTTT. Its protein product is CASSLFGQTGNTIYF.

In this sample, this clone turned up a few times. The chain links TRBV19 to TRBJ1-2; 8 nucleotides agree with TRBD1. Germline-derived CDR1 and CDR2 are LNHDA and SQIVND (reference sequence). The CDR3 extends over 15 amino acids. V lost 3 bases, J lost 2 bases, and 5 bases stayed unmatched. As DNA, the CDR3 is TGTGCCAGTAGTATGAGCAGGGGGCACAACTATGGCTACACCTTC. Amino acids: CASSMSRGHNYGYTF.